The 27 T cell receptor beta chains listed next were all sequenced from one sample in a study of cytomegalovirus exposure and HLA in healthy donors. PCR used 60 Vbeta primers and 13 Jbeta primers. Assay used: immunoSEQ multiplex PCR; TCRdb lists only in-frame clones, some missing. The sample lists 74,000 or so clones; 79% were seen once. The source material was PBMCs. The receptors were gathered from a woman in her 40s in good health and CMV-seropositive.

This clone has only one observation. The V and J genes are TRBV11-3 and TRBJ2-5; 7 nucleotides match TRBD1. Unmatched junction bases numbered 1, after V lost 2 bases and J lost 1 base. This CDR3 region has 14 residues. Germline lookup yields CDR1 SGHNT and CDR2 YENEEA. CDR3 amino acids: CASSLRDSQETQYF. CDR3 DNA sequence: TGTGCCAGCAGCTTACGGGACAGCCAAGAGACCCAGTACTTC.

The chain joins TRBV6-9 to TRBJ1-2, with TRBD1 identical over 11 bases. V dropped 6 bases and J dropped 6; count of bases not matched to a gene: 3. The CDR3 extends over 13 amino acids. Germline CDR1 and CDR2: MNHGY and SVAAGI. The CDR3 reads CASSQDRGHGYTF. The CDR3 DNA reads TGTGCCAGCAGCCAGGACAGGGGGCATGGCTACACCTTC.

This sequence joins TRBV30 and TRBJ1-5, with D perhaps TRBD1 (6 bases). Germline V CDR1 and CDR2: GTSNPN, SVGIG (reference sequence). V was cut by 1 base and J by 4 bases, with 11 bases left in between. The CDR3 length is 14 residues. CDR3 sequence: CAWSARQVNQPQHF. The CDR3 bases are TGTGCCTGGAGTGCTCGACAGGTTAATCAGCCCCAGCATTTT.

This sequence joins TRBV29-1 and TRBJ2-7, with a tentative D call TRBD2 (5 bases). Trimming pared 4 bases from V and 5 bases from J, leaving 12 bases between. The germline V gene encodes CDR1 SQVTM and CDR2 ANQGSEA. This CDR3 has 12 residues. CDR3 sequence (DNA): TGCAGCGTTGGGCGGGCTTACAACGAGCAGTACTTC. Translating it yields CSVGRAYNEQYF.

V usage is TRBV13 and J usage is TRBJ2-1; 8 bases agree with TRBD2. Germline CDR1 is PRHDT and CDR2 is FYEKMQ (reference sequence). The CDR3 has 16 residues. The V and J ends lost 7 bases and 3 bases, in that order; junction bases with no gene match: 11. DNA for the CDR3: TGTGCCAGCAACCCAGTCTTCCTAGCGGGCTACAATGAGCAGTTCTTC. This gives the protein CASNPVFLAGYNEQFF.

The rearrangement joins TRBV2 to TRBJ2-7; TRBD2 agrees at 11 bases. This CDR3 is built from 14 residues. V trimming: 3 bases; J trimming: 3 bases; junction bases outside the gene matches: 1. In germline, CDR1 is SNHLY, CDR2 FYNNEI. CDR3 amino acids: CASSETSGVYEQYF. CDR3 nucleotide sequence: TGTGCCAGCAGTGAGACTAGCGGGGTCTACGAGCAGTACTTC.

The chain uses TRBV7-7 and TRBJ2-7; D might be TRBD1 (6 bases). In germline, CDR1 is SSHAT, CDR2 FNYEAQ (reference sequence). Deletions cut 2 bases from V and 7 bases from J, with 15 bases between. The CDR3 has 14 residues. CDR3 in amino acids: CASSLNAGVGEQYF. The CDR3 DNA sequence: TGTGCCAGCAGCTTAAATGCAGGGGTGGGAGAGCAGTACTTC.

The count of this clone is one. The rearrangement links TRBV6-5 to TRBJ1-1, with D perhaps matching TRBD1 (6 bases). The germline V and J ends were trimmed by 5 bases and 10 bases, with 17 bases remaining between them. CDR3 size: 13 residues. The germline V gene encodes CDR1 MNHEY and CDR2 SVGAGI. This CDR3 reads CASSTTWGGRAFF. The DNA of the CDR3 is TGTGCCAGCAGTACCACTTGGGGGGGGCGAGCTTTCTTT.

The rearrangement joins TRBV27 to TRBJ1-5; 7 nucleotides align to TRBD1. Germline CDR1 and CDR2: MNHEY and SMNVEV (reference sequence). Germline trimming cut 0 bases from V and 7 bases from J; bases unmatched to any gene: 6. The CDR3 loop spans 15 amino acids. CDR3 residues: CASSLSQGVRQPQHF. The CDR3 bases are TGTGCCAGCAGTTTATCGCAGGGGGTGCGGCAGCCCCAGCATTTT.

The chain links TRBV4-1 to TRBJ1-2; maybe TRBD1 (6 bases). The CDR3 has 15 residues. V shed 0 bases and J shed 4 bases, with 12 bases lying between them. Germline CDR1 MGHRA, CDR2 YSYEKL. The chain's CDR3 is CASSQEQGSTYGYTF. CDR3 nucleotides: TGCGCCAGCAGCCAAGAACAGGGTAGTACCTATGGCTACACCTTC.

The CDR3 region is CASSLVGDSPFEQYF. Here the CDR3 DNA reads TGTGCCAGCAGCTTAGTTGGGGACAGTCCCTTCGAGCAGTACTTC. The rearrangement uses TRBV7-9 and TRBJ2-7; 7 bases align to TRBD1. This CDR3 comprises 15 residues. The V segment lost 1 base and the J segment 6 bases; nucleotides outside the gene matches: 9. Germline loops: CDR1 SEHNR, CDR2 FQNEAQ (reference sequence).

The chain carries TRBV2 and TRBJ2-3; D possibly corresponds to TRBD1 (6 bases). Germline V CDR1 and CDR2: SNHLY, FYNNEI. CDR3 length: 13 amino acids. V shed 2 bases and J shed 9 bases, with 12 bases lying between them. The CDR3: CASSESSRGTQYF. As DNA, the CDR3 is TGTGCCAGCAGTGAAAGTAGCAGGGGCACGCAGTATTTT.

In its sample, this clone was seen once. The chain uses TRBV29-1 and TRBJ2-5, with D hard to call. Germline V gene sequence: CDR1 SQVTM, CDR2 ANQGSEA. Trimming removed 7 bases at V and 3 bases at J, with 12 bases between. This CDR3 comprises 12 residues. The DNA for the CDR3 is TGCAGCGGGGCCCAGGTAAAAGAGACCCAGTACTTC. Amino acid sequence: CSGAQVKETQYF.

This sequence joins TRBV29-1 and TRBJ1-5; D perhaps matches TRBD1 (6 bases). This CDR3 comprises 14 residues. The germline V and J ends were trimmed by 0 bases and 3 bases, with 9 bases remaining between them. Germline V gene data show CDR1 as SQVTM and CDR2 as ANQGSEA. CDR3 sequence: CSVEDQGTNQPQHF. CDR3 nucleotide sequence: TGCAGCGTTGAAGATCAGGGGACCAATCAGCCCCAGCATTTT. Combining the CDR3 with reference TRBV29-1 and TRBJ1-5 gives the whole variable domain SAVISQKPSRDICQRGTSLTIQCQVDSQVTMMFWYRQQPGQSLTLIATANQGSEATYESGFVIDKFPISRPNLTFSTLTVSNMSPEDSSIYLCSVEDQGTNQPQHFGDGTRLSIL.

The chain couples TRBV2 to TRBJ2-5; tentatively, D is TRBD2 (7 bases). From germline, CDR1 is SNHLY and CDR2 FYNNEI. Trimming removed 6 bases at V and 4 bases at J, with 12 bases between. CDR3 length equals 13 residues. This chain's CDR3 is CASRGLGGETQYF. The CDR3 region has the DNA TGTGCCAGCAGAGGACTAGGGGGAGAGACCCAGTACTTC.

The chain recombines TRBV29-1 with TRBJ1-1; 10 positions match TRBD1. The germline V gene has CDR1 SQVTM and CDR2 ANQGSEA. This CDR3 spans 13 amino acids. The ends lost 5 bases at V and 1 base at J; junction bases unmatched: 1. CDR3 in amino acids: CSVRTGGNTEAFF. CDR3 DNA: TGCAGCGTTCGGACAGGGGGGAACACTGAAGCTTTCTTT.

The chain links TRBV11-2 to TRBJ1-2; TRBD1 might be the D (5 bases). The CDR3 length is 17 residues. Trimming stripped 2 bases from V and 4 bases from J, with 20 bases between. CDR1 and CDR2 (germline): SGHAT, FQNNGV. The CDR3 sequence: CASSLRAAGRLTYGYTF. The CDR3 DNA is TGTGCCAGCAGCTTACGCGCAGCAGGGCGCTTGACCTATGGCTACACCTTC.

J is TRBJ1-2 and V is TRBV6-6; 8 bases are a match to TRBD1. J gave up 4 bases and V 2 bases, and 6 bases lay outside the gene matches. The CDR3 has 15 amino acids. CDR1 is MNHNY and CDR2 is SVGAGI in the germline V gene (reference sequence). The CDR3 loop is CASSYIRGLAYGYTF. The CDR3 DNA follows: TGTGCCAGCAGTTACATCAGGGGGCTGGCCTATGGCTACACCTTC.

The rearrangement uses TRBV5-1 and TRBJ2-5; maybe TRBD2 (5 bases). CDR3 length: 15 amino acids. The V gene's germline CDR1 is SGHRS and CDR2 YFSETQ. V lost 0 bases and J 1 base, leaving 10 bases between the germline ends. The CDR3 nucleotides read TGCGCCAGCAGCTTGGTATCGGGAACCCAAGAGACCCAGTACTTC. Translated: CASSLVSGTQETQYF.

The chain combines TRBV10-1 with TRBJ1-1, with D possibly being TRBD1 (5 bases). This CDR3 is built from 14 residues. Looked up from germline, CDR1 is WNHNN and CDR2 is SYGVQD (reference sequence). V lost 2 bases and J lost 0, with 7 bases in between. CDR3 bases: TGCGCCAGCAGTGAGGGCAGGGTGAACACTGAAGCTTTCTTT. Amino acids: CASSEGRVNTEAFF.

The chain carries TRBV30 and TRBJ1-4, with unresolved D. The CDR3 runs to 16 residues. Germline CDR1 and CDR2: GTSNPN and SVGIG (reference sequence). With 3 bases removed from V and 0 bases from J, the gap between germline ends came to 14 bases. The DNA for the CDR3 is TGTGCCTGGAGGGGAGGGCGTTCGGCAACTAATGAAAAACTGTTTTTT. It encodes CAWRGGRSATNEKLFF.

The V call is TRBV5-6, the J call TRBJ2-1; D gene unclear. This CDR3 is 14 amino acids long. With 4 bases removed from V and 5 bases from J, the gap between germline ends came to 13 bases. Germline-derived CDR1 and CDR2 are SGHDT and YYEEEE. The CDR3 sequence is CASSHFRLHNEQFF. The CDR3 bases are TGTGCCAGCAGCCATTTCAGACTCCACAATGAGCAGTTCTTC.

This rearrangement joins TRBV18 to TRBJ2-2; no definite D call. V was clipped by 2 bases and J by 7 bases, with 14 bases between them. The CDR3 contains 15 residues. Germline V gene sequence: CDR1 KGHSH, CDR2 LQKENI. The DNA of the CDR3 is TGTGCCAGCTCACCATTCAAGCCCGTTGGCGGGGAGCTGTTTTTT. Its protein is CASSPFKPVGGELFF.

This clone has more than one count but fewer than ten. V is TRBV5-6 and J is TRBJ1-4, with 7 bases matching TRBD1. This CDR3 is 16 amino acids long. The V segment lost 4 bases and the J segment 4 bases; nucleotides outside the gene matches: 10. Germline V gene lookup returns CDR1 SGHDT and CDR2 YYEEEE. The CDR3 spells CASSPATGTVNEKLFF. CDR3 nucleotides: TGTGCCAGCAGCCCCGCGACCGGGACAGTTAATGAAAAACTGTTTTTT.

The chain uses TRBV23-1 and TRBJ1-2; 7 bases are shared with TRBD1. Being an ORF, TRBV23-1 has a function that is uncertain. The CDR3 is 18 amino acids. The V segment lost 1 base and the J segment 4 bases; nucleotides outside the gene matches: 15. CDR3 bases: TGCGCCAGCAGTCAATGTGCAGGCAGGGGGTCATTACCCTATGGCTACACCTTC. The encoded protein is CASSQCAGRGSLPYGYTF.

The CDR3 loop is CASKQGSRETQYF. CDR3 in DNA: TGTGCCAGCAAGCAGGGATCTAGGGAGACCCAGTACTTC. This chain links TRBV15 with TRBJ2-5; D might be TRBD1 (5 bases). Germline V gene data show CDR1 as LNHNV and CDR2 as YYDKDF (reference sequence). CDR3 length: 13 residues. Trimming removed 10 bases from V and 5 bases from J, with 17 bases in between.

The V and J genes are TRBV7-9 and TRBJ2-1; TRBD2 might be the D (6 bases). The length of the CDR3 is 18 residues. V was cut by 4 bases and J by 7 bases, with 26 bases left in between. Germline CDR1 and CDR2: SEHNR and FQNEAQ (reference sequence). DNA for the CDR3: TGTGCCAGCAGCTCCCCACTCGGGGACTCCTCAGAGGTGAATGAGCAGTTCTTC. Translating gives CASSSPLGDSSEVNEQFF.